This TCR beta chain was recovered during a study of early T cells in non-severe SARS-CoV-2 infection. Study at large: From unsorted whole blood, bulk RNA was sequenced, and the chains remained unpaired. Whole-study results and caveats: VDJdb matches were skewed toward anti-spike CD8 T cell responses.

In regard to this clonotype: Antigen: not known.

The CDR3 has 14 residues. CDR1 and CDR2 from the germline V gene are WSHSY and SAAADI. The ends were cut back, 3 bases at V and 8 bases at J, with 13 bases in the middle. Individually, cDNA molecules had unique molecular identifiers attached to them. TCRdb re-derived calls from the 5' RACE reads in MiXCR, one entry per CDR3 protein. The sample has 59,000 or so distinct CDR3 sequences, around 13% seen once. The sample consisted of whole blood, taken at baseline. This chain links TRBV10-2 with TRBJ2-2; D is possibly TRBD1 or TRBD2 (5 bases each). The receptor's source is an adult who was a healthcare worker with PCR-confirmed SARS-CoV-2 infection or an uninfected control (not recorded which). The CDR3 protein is CASSDPGLAGELFF. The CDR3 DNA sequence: TGCGCCAGCAGTGATCCGGGGCTAGCTGGGGAGCTGTTTTTT.